A single T cell receptor (beta chain) is shown here with its context. The data stem from a study of blood T cell repertoires in COVID-19. Data came from immunoSEQ multiplex PCR; TCRdb stores just in-frame clones and leaves some out. The profile shows about 310,000 clones, around 87% of them singletons. V was cut by 1 base and J by 6 bases, with 12 bases left in between. The CDR3 is 14 residues long. The V gene's germline CDR1 is KGHSH and CDR2 LQKENI. The sequence was collected from a woman aged 40 to 50 with COVID-19, enrolled during active disease. The gene calls are TRBV18 and TRBJ1-2; tentative D call: TRBD1 (5 bases). Material for sequencing was peripheral blood. The CDR3 loop is CASSPREGTDGYTF. The DNA of the CDR3 is TGTGCCAGCTCACCACGGGAGGGGACCGATGGCTACACCTTC.